The 28 T cell receptor beta chains in this list originate from one sample, sequenced in a study of molecular identifiers for immune sequencing clone quantification. TCRdb re-derived calls from the PCR reads in MiXCR, one entry per CDR3 protein. The repertoire consists of over 550,000 distinct CDR3 sequences, with 25% occurring once and the leading ten covering about 0.84%. Sequencing used naive CD8+ T cells from blood, with Jurkat cell RNA spiked in. The sample's subset: FACS-sorted CD8+CD4-CCR7+CD45RA+ naive T cells. The receptors come from a human donor in good health. Some libraries in this study had Jurkat cell RNA spiked in.

This clonotype was found many times. The junction differs from germline at one of its ends, possibly a read error. The chain has TRBV4-3 and TRBJ1-1, with unresolved D. CDR1 is LGHNA, CDR2 YSLEER, per germline. The CDR3 runs 15 residues. CDR3 nucleotides: TGCGCCAGCAGCCAAGATCCGACACGGAACTCTGAAGCTTTCTTT. Translating it yields CASSQDPTRNSEAFF.

This clonotype showed up just a few times. As DNA, the CDR3 is TGTGCCAGCAGCCAGGAGACAGGGAATAGCAATCAGCCCCAGCATTTT. Encoded protein: CASSQETGNSNQPQHF. The V and J genes are TRBV3-1 and TRBJ1-5, with 7 bases matching TRBD1. V shed 3 bases, J shed 0 bases, and the junction held 5 bases outside the gene matches. Germline values: CDR1 LGHDT, CDR2 YNNKEL (reference sequence). This CDR3 has 16 amino acids.

V usage is TRBV28 and J usage is TRBJ2-1, with D maybe TRBD2 (12 bases). Germline V CDR1 and CDR2: MDHEN, SYDVKM. The CDR3 is 20 amino acids. Trimming left V 3 bases short and J 4 bases short, with 28 bases between. DNA for the CDR3: TGTGCCAGCAGTTTCTTGCTGGACAGGGGGCTAGCGGGAGGGTACAATGAGCAGTTCTTC. Protein: CASSFLLDRGLAGGYNEQFF.

The chain employs TRBV4-3 and TRBJ2-1, with 8 bases lining up with TRBD2. The CDR3 is 15 residues long. Germline V gene data show CDR1 as LGHNA and CDR2 as YSLEER. J was trimmed by 5 bases and V by 4 bases; bases with no gene match: 7. CDR3 protein: CASSLRLASHNEQFF. The CDR3 coding sequence is TGCGCCAGCAGCCTAAGACTAGCGTCCCACAATGAGCAGTTCTTC.

As regards this clonotype: Since a much larger clone is just one base distant, this may be a read error. The chain carries TRBV7-6 and TRBJ2-7; 11 positions match TRBD1. Germline V gene lookup returns CDR1 SGHVS and CDR2 FNYEAQ. CDR3 length: 14 residues. CDR3 amino acids: CAGSLGQGAGEQYF. CDR3 nucleotide sequence: TGTGCCGGCAGCTTAGGACAGGGGGCGGGGGAGCAGTACTTC.

This clonotype was found many times. CDR3 amino acids: CASSMTRDTQYF. The CDR3 bases are TGTGCCAGTAGTATGACCAGGGATACGCAGTATTTT. The genes are TRBV19 and TRBJ2-3; D remains ambiguous. CDR1 LNHDA and CDR2 SQIVND come from the germline V gene (reference sequence). V lost 3 bases and J lost 6, with 7 bases in between. This CDR3 comprises 12 residues.

This clonotype was detected a few times. V and J are TRBV9 and TRBJ2-7, with D unresolved. Looked up from germline, CDR1 is SGDLS and CDR2 is YYNGEE. Trimming left V 0 bases short and J 4 bases short, with 14 bases between. CDR3 length: 15 residues. The CDR3 nucleotides are TGTGCCAGCAGCGTAGGAGTGACGGTAGAGTACGAGCAGTACTTC. The encoded protein is CASSVGVTVEYEQYF.

This clonotype occurred many times. Here the CDR3 reads CATSSSAAGQAYNEQFF. As DNA, the CDR3 is TGTGCCACCAGCTCCAGCGCCGCGGGCCAAGCCTACAATGAGCAGTTCTTC. This chain links TRBV15 with TRBJ2-1; TRBD2 might be the D (5 bases). Germline CDR1 reads LNHNV; CDR2 reads YYDKDF (reference sequence). Trimming removed 5 bases from V and 2 bases from J, with 19 bases in between. The CDR3 runs 17 residues.

This clonotype was detected many times. The chain uses TRBV7-9 and TRBJ1-5, with D possibly matching TRBD1 (6 bases). Germline CDR1 and CDR2: SEHNR and FQNEAQ (reference sequence). This CDR3 contains 13 residues. Trimming shortened V by 6 bases and J by 5 bases, and 11 bases separated the two germline ends. CDR3 sequence reads: CASRAGADQPQHF. Written as DNA, the CDR3 is TGTGCCAGCAGAGCGGGGGCGGATCAGCCCCAGCATTTT.

A note on this clonotype: The junction differs from germline at one of its ends, possibly a read error. The rearrangement joins TRBV28 to TRBJ2-3; D gene unclear. Per the germline V gene, CDR1 is MDHEN and CDR2 is SYDVKM. The CDR3 covers 12 residues. CDR3 DNA sequence: TGTACCAGCAGTTTATCCTCAGATACGCAGTATTTT. Its protein product is CTSSLSSDTQYF.

The chain combines TRBV28 with TRBJ2-7; D ambiguous. There are 13 residues in the CDR3. The germline V gene encodes CDR1 MDHEN and CDR2 SYDVKM. The V and J ends lost 6 bases and 5 bases respectively, with 14 bases between them. CDR3 region: CASSALETDEQYF. As DNA, the CDR3 is TGTGCCAGCAGCGCACTTGAGACTGACGAGCAGTACTTC.

A remark on this clonotype: Because the CDR3 is missing its conserved closing phenylalanine or tryptophan, this is likely a read error. The chain joins TRBV7-2 to TRBJ2-1; 9 bases map to TRBD2. The CDR3 has 17 amino acids. Germline trimming cut 2 bases from V and 0 bases from J; bases unmatched to any gene: 5. CDR1 and CDR2 (germline): SGHTA, FQGNSA. CDR3 coding DNA: TGTGCCAGCAGCTTATCAGCGGGAGGAGTCTCCTACAATGAGCAGTTCTCC. This translates into CASSLSAGGVSYNEQFS.

Remarks on this clonotype: A clone one base away is much larger, so this may be a read error. The chain combines TRBV28 with TRBJ1-3; 7 positions match TRBD1. V lost 8 bases and J lost 0; bases outside the gene matches: 7. The CDR3 totals 15 residues. Germline CDR1 is MDHEN and CDR2 is SYDVKM. This CDR3 is CASGRTGDSGNTIYF. CDR3 bases: TGTGCCAGCGGTCGAACAGGGGACTCTGGAAACACCATATATTTT.

Concerning this clonotype: It may be a read error: a sequence one base away is much more abundant. The chain couples TRBV5-6 to TRBJ1-2; D not resolved. This CDR3 is built from 16 residues. CDR1 and CDR2 from the germline V gene are SGHDT and YYEEEE. The CDR3 protein is CASSSTRAGFNYGFTF. The CDR3 nucleotides are TGTGCCAGCAGCTCAACAAGAGCCGGATTTAACTATGGCTTCACCTTC.

With respect to this clonotype: The junction departs from germline at one end; a sequencing error may be responsible. This chain connects TRBV7-9 to TRBJ1-4; D uncertain. The germline V gene has CDR1 SEHNR and CDR2 FQNEAQ (reference sequence). The CDR3 is 16 amino acids. The CDR3 is CASSFSPTATNGKLFF. In DNA form, the CDR3 reads TGTGCCAGCAGCTTTTCGCCCACCGCAACTAATGGAAAACTGTTTTTT.

This clonotype has only a few counts. This sequence joins TRBV27 and TRBJ2-5; D is undetermined. Germline V lookup: CDR1 MNHEY, CDR2 SMNVEV (reference sequence). V was clipped by 5 bases and J by 5 bases, with 15 bases between them. The CDR3 extends over 14 amino acids. The CDR3 DNA reads as TGTGCCAGCAGTCATGGACGGACGCCGGAGACCCAGTACTTC. Protein sequence: CASSHGRTPETQYF.

The V gene is TRBV20-1, the J gene TRBJ2-1; D unresolved. CDR1 is DFQATT, CDR2 SNEGSKA, per germline (reference sequence). The CDR3 is 16 amino acids. Trimming took 0 bases from V and 7 from J, leaving 19 bases between them. The CDR3 loop is CSARDFQETAVNEQFF. Here the CDR3 DNA reads TGCAGTGCTAGAGATTTCCAGGAAACCGCGGTGAATGAGCAGTTCTTC.

At least ten counts were recorded for this clonotype. The chain recombines TRBV7-9 with TRBJ1-1, with 9 bases lining up with TRBD1. There are 15 residues in the CDR3. After removal of 3 bases from V and 7 bases from J, the junction contained 9 bases not matched to a gene. In germline, CDR1 is SEHNR, CDR2 FQNEAQ (reference sequence). CDR3 in amino acids: CASSLGQGQGSEAFF. Written as DNA, the CDR3 is TGTGCCAGCAGCTTGGGTCAGGGACAGGGAAGTGAAGCTTTCTTT.

This clonotype came up many times. The chain has TRBV28 and TRBJ2-3; D assignment may be TRBD1 or TRBD2 (6 bases each). The V end lost 2 bases, the J end lost 4 bases, and 22 bases lay between the germline ends. There are 18 residues in the CDR3. Per germline, CDR1 MDHEN and CDR2 SYDVKM. CDR3 nucleotide sequence: TGTGCCAGCAGTTTAGCACCGTTCGGAGGGGGGACCCCAGATACGCAGTATTTT. This sequence encodes CASSLAPFGGGTPDTQYF.

J is TRBJ2-2 and V is TRBV2, with TRBD1 matching 7 bases. Germline lookup yields CDR1 SNHLY and CDR2 FYNNEI. V shed 8 bases and J 5 bases; nucleotides not matched to a gene: 2. CDR3 length: 12 residues. The CDR3 protein is CASDRATGELFF. The CDR3 DNA is TGTGCCAGCGACAGGGCGACCGGGGAGCTGTTTTTT.

For this clonotype: A read error is possible here, since a much larger clone lies one base away. The chain combines TRBV2 with TRBJ1-1; TRBD1 matches 9 bases. The CDR3 runs 14 residues. CDR1 and CDR2 from the germline V gene are SNHLY and FYNNEI. CDR3 residues: CASREQGADTETFF. The CDR3 nucleotides read TGTGCCAGCAGGGAACAGGGGGCGGACACTGAAACTTTCTTT.

This clonotype was observed a handful of times. This rearrangement joins TRBV5-4 to TRBJ1-6; no clear D. The germline V gene encodes CDR1 SGHNT and CDR2 YYREEE (reference sequence). CDR3 size: 14 residues. The V gene lost 1 base and the J gene lost 7 bases, with 9 bases spanning the gap. CDR3 DNA sequence: TGTGCCAGCAGCTTGACTGGGTTGAATTCACCCCTCCACTTT. This codes for CASSLTGLNSPLHF.

The chain has TRBV28 and TRBJ2-5; D ambiguous. The CDR3 covers 14 residues. The germline V and J ends were trimmed by 3 bases and 5 bases, with 13 bases remaining between them. Germline assignment: CDR1 MDHEN and CDR2 SYDVKM. The CDR3 loop is CASSFGWGMETQYF. In DNA, the CDR3 is TGTGCCAGCAGTTTCGGTTGGGGAATGGAGACCCAGTACTTC.

As concerns this clonotype: Being one base from a much bigger clone, this may be a read error. The V call is TRBV6-2 or TRBV6-3, the J call TRBJ2-6; D may be TRBD1 (5 bases). The V gene's germline CDR1 is MNHEY and CDR2 SVGEGT. CDR3 length: 18 amino acids. The CDR3 DNA is TGTGCCAGCAGTCCCGACCTTGTTCCGTTCTCTGGGGCCAGCGTCCTGACTTTC. Its translation: CASSPDLVPFSGASVLTF.

This clonotype was seen many times. The rearrangement uses TRBV20-1 and TRBJ2-7; 7 bases are shared with TRBD1. With V trimmed by 6 bases and J by 1 base, 9 bases remained unmatched. Germline V gene data show CDR1 as DFQATT and CDR2 as SNEGSKA (reference sequence). CDR3 length equals 14 residues. CDR3 coding DNA: TGCAGTGCAGTAGATCGGGACAGTTCCTACGAGCAGTACTTC. Protein sequence: CSAVDRDSSYEQYF.

This clonotype has more than one count but fewer than ten. This chain links TRBV30 with TRBJ1-1; D uncertain. The CDR3 loop spans 10 amino acids. From germline, CDR1 is GTSNPN and CDR2 SVGIG (reference sequence). The V gene lost 1 base and the J gene lost 6 bases, with 3 bases spanning the gap. The CDR3 sequence: CAWSEPEAFF. CDR3 nucleotides: TGTGCCTGGAGTGAACCTGAAGCTTTCTTT.

V usage is TRBV27 and J usage is TRBJ1-3; no clear D gene. V dropped 6 bases and J dropped 8 bases, with 17 bases sitting between them. The length of the CDR3 is 14 residues. Germline-derived CDR1 and CDR2 are MNHEY and SMNVEV (reference sequence). As DNA, the CDR3 is TGTGCCAGCAGGTCCCTGTCTACCTTTGACACCATATATTTT. Translating gives CASRSLSTFDTIYF.

This clonotype was recorded many times. The CDR3 reads CASSTRAEAFF. The CDR3 DNA reads as TGTGCCAGCAGTACCAGGGCTGAAGCTTTCTTT. The chain recombines TRBV6-6 with TRBJ1-1; D is perhaps TRBD1 (5 bases). There are 11 residues in the CDR3. In germline, CDR1 is MNHNY, CDR2 SVGAGI (reference sequence). V was shortened by 5 bases and J by 6 bases, with 7 bases between the two germline ends.